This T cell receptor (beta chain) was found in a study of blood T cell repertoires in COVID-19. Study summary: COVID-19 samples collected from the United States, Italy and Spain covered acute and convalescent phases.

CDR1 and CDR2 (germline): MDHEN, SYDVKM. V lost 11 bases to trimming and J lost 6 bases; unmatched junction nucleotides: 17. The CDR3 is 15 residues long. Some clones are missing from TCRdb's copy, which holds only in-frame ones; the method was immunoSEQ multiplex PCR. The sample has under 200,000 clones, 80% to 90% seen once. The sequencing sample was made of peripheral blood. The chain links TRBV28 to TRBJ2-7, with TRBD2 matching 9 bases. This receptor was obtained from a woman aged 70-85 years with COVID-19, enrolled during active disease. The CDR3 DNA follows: TGTGCCTGCTCGACCCCGGGACTAGCAAGGGCCGAGCAGTACTTC. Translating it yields CACSTPGLARAEQYF.